Ten or more counts support the clone carrying this T cell receptor beta chain. The target antigen is unknown. The study defined stable Graves' hyperthyroidism as no ophthalmopathy progression within 18 months. Patients showing uncontrolled infection, other autoimmune disease, pregnancy or lactation were ineligible. Diagnoses were made from clinical symptoms, serum measures (thyroxine and TRAb), thyroid ultrasound and orbital computed tomography. The entry originates in a study of T cells in Graves' hyperthyroidism and ophthalmopathy. General observations from the study: Most thyroid-expanded clonotypes above 0.001 were also found in blood.

RNA transcripts gave rise to amplified TCR beta CDR3 regions. HTBI primers were the set used in a first-round RT-PCR of the TCR CDR3. TCRdb ran MiXCR on the multiplex PCR reads and lists one entry per CDR3 protein. The sample has a few hundred thousand distinct CDR3 sequences; around 45% are singletons. The ends were cut back, 8 bases at V and 4 bases at J, with 6 bases in the middle. CDR1 and CDR2 from the germline V gene are SNHLY and FYNNEI. The CDR3 totals 10 residues. This sequence joins TRBV2 and TRBJ2-7; D remains ambiguous. Sample: peripheral blood or thyroid tissue (not recorded which). This sequence originates from a woman between 18 and 30 years old with Graves' hyperthyroidism. The CDR3 bases are TGTGCCAGCGCCGGATACGAGCAGTACTTC. Residues: CASAGYEQYF.